This TCR beta chain was profiled in a study of cytomegalovirus exposure and HLA in healthy donors. About the study: A later analysis reported the 95 to 150 validation repertoires used the same platform as the 550 to 800 first-cohort repertoires.

CDR1 and CDR2 from the germline V gene are SGHTA and FQGNSA. After removal of 5 bases from V and 5 bases from J, the junction contained 4 bases not matched to a gene. This CDR3 region has 14 residues. In the case of this clone: The antigen is undetermined.

Using immunoSEQ multiplex PCR, the repertoire was profiled, and TCRdb retains in-frame clones only, with some absent. The top ten clones hold about 3.6% of a sample with some 76,000 clones, around 94% of them seen once. Study-level points and caveats: 164 TCR beta chains were listed as cytomegalovirus-associated. The tendency of first-cohort TCR clusters to co-occur in the 120 or so validation repertoires emerged from a later analysis. The dataset shows that most TCR sequences were rare, while some public TCRs occurred in many donors.

The sequence came from a woman between 18 and 29 years old in good health and CMV-seropositive. What was sequenced was PBMCs. V usage is TRBV7-2 and J usage is TRBJ2-5; TRBD1 matches at 11 bases. This CDR3 is CASSTDRGRETQYF. The CDR3 DNA reads as TGTGCCAGCAGCACGGACAGGGGGCGGGAGACCCAGTACTTC.